The T cell receptor (beta chain) described here comes from a study of control samples from healthy donors and cancer patients (dated by TCRdb to between 2020 and 2021). Of note for this clone: What antigen it recognizes has not been identified. There are no base qualities to consult, and no much larger clone falls within one base.

The library came from the immunoSEQ multiplex PCR assay. Sourced from immuneACCESS, this table was stored by TCRdb with only in-frame sequences that have V and J called. A share of the clones is absent; for the studies checked, an unresolved V gene accounts for under half, and the remainder has no known explanation. This sample comprises approximately 52,000 clones, roughly nine tenths of them detected only once. The biggest ten clones account for about 14% of the sample. Sequenced input: PBMCs. This receptor was taken from a man aged 55 to 70 with head and neck cancer.

The DNA sequence is as follows: TGTGCCAGCAGCCAACGGGACCCACGGGGCGAGCAGTACTTC. It is translated as CASSQRDPRGEQYF. The sequence links TRBV7-8 to TRBJ2-7; the D assignment is uncertain and may be TRBD1 or TRBD2, with 5 bases supporting each. Trimming costs V 5 bases and J 6 bases, and their ends lie 17 bases apart. Measured from the cysteine to the phenylalanine, the CDR3 is 14 residues long. Just CDR3 DNA is preserved here, 42 bases in frame from base 1. Based on the germline V gene, the CDR1 and CDR2 sequences are SGHVS and FQNEAQ.